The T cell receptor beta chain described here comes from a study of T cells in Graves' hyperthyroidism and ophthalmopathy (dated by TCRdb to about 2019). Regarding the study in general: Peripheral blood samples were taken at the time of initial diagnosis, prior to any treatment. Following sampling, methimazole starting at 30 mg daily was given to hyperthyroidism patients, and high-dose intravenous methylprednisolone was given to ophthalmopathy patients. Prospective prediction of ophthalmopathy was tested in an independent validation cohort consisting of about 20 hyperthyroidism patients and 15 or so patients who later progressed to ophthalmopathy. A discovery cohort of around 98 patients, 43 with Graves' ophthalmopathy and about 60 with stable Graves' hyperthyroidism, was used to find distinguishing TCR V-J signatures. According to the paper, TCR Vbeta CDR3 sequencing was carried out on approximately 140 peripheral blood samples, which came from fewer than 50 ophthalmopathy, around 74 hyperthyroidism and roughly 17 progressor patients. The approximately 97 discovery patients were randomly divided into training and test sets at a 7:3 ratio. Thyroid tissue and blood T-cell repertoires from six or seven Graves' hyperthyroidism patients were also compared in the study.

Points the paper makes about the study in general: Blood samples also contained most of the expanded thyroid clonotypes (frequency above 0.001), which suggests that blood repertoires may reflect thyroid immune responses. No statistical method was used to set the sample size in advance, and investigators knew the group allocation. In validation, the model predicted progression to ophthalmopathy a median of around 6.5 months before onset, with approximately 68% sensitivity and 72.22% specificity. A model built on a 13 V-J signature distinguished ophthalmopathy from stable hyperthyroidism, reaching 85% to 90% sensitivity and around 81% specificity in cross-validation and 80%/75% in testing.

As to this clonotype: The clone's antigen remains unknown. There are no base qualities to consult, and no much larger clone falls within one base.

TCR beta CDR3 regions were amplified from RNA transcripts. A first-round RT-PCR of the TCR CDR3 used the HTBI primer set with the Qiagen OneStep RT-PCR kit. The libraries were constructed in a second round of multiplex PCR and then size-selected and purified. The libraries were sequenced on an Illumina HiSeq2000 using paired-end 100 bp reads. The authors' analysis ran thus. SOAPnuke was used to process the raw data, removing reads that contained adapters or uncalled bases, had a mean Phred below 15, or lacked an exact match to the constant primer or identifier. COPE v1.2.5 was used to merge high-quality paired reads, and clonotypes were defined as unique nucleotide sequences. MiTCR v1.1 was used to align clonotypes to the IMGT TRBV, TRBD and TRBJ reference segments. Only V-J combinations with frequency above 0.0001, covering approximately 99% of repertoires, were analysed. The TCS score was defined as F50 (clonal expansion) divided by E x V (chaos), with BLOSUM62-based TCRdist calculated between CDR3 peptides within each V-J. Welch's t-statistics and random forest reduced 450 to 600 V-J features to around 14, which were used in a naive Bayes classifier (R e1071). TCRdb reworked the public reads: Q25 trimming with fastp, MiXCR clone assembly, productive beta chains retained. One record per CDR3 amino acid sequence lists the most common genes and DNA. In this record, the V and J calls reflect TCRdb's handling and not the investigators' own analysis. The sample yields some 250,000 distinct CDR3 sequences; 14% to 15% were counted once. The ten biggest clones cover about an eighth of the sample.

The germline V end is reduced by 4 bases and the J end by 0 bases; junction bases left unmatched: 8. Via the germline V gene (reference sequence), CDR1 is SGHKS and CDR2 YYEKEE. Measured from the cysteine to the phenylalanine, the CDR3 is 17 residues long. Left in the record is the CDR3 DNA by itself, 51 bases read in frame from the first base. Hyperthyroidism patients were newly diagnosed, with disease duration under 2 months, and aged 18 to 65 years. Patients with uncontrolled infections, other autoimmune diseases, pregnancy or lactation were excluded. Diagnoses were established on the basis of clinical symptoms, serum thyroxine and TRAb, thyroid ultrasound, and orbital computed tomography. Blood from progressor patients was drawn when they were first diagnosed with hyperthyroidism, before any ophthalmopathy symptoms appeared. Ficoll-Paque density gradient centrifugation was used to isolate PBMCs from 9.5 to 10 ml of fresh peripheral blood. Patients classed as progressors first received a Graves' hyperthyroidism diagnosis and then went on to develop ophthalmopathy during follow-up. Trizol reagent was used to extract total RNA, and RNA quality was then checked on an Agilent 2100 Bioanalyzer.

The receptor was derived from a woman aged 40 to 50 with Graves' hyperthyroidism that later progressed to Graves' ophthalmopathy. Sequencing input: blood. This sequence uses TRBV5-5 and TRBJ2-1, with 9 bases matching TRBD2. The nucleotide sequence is TGTGCCAGCAGCCACGGGACTAGCCAACCCTCCTACAATGAGCAGTTCTTC. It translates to CASSHGTSQPSYNEQFF.